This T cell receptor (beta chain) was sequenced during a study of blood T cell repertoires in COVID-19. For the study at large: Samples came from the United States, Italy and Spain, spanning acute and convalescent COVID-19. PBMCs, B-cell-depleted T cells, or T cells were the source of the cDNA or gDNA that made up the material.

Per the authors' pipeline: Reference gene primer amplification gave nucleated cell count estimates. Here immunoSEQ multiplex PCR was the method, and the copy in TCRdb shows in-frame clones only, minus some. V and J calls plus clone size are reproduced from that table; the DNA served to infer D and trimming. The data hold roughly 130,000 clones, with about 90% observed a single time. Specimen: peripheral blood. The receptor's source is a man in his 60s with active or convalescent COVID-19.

The CDR3 region has the DNA TGTGCCAGCAGCTTGGGGTCTAGCGGGTCGTCTAGCACAGATACGCAGTATTTT. Its protein product is CASSLGSSGSSSTDTQYF. The rearrangement uses TRBV5-4 and TRBJ2-3; 8 bases map to TRBD2. Germline V CDR1 and CDR2: SGHNT, YYREEE (reference sequence). This CDR3 has 18 amino acids. After removal of 0 bases from V and 0 bases from J, the junction contained 9 bases not matched to a gene.